This entry lists 15 T cell receptor beta chains sequenced from one sample in a study of post-analysis software for immune sequencing data. cDNA libraries of TCR beta carried unique molecular identifiers. TCRdb analysed the PCR reads with MiXCR anew, one entry per CDR3 protein. The sample lists under 200,000 distinct CDR3 sequences; around 34% were seen once. Sequenced material: blood, taken after autologous hematopoietic stem cell transplantation. The receptors were gathered from a girl aged 10 to 17 with multiple sclerosis.

This clonotype turned up a few times. This chain joins TRBV7-3 and TRBJ2-1; 7 bases align to TRBD2. The CDR3 sequence is 14 residues long. Germline V gene sequence: CDR1 SGHTA, CDR2 FQGTGA. V was pared by 2 bases and J by 5 bases, with 3 bases of the junction left unmatched. The CDR3 DNA is TGTGCCAGCAGCTTAGCGGGAGTACACAATGAGCAGTTCTTC. This gives the protein CASSLAGVHNEQFF. Drawing the rest from reference TRBV7-3 and TRBJ2-1, the complete variable domain is GAGVSQTPSNKVTEKGKYVELRCDPISGHTALYWYRQSLGQGPEFLIYFQGTGAADDSGLPNDRFFAVRPEGSVSTLKIQRTERGDSAVYLCASSLAGVHNEQFFGPGTRLTVL.

This clonotype turned up a few times. V is TRBV11-2 and J is TRBJ2-2; no reliable D call. This CDR3 spans 15 amino acids. In germline, CDR1 is SGHAT, CDR2 FQNNGV. Trimming pared 3 bases from V and 4 bases from J, leaving 12 bases between. CDR3 region: CASSLKGGGTGELFF. CDR3 in DNA: TGTGCCAGCAGCTTGAAGGGCGGCGGCACCGGGGAGCTGTTTTTT.

Only a few counts were recorded for this clonotype. Germline is not matched at one junction end, which may reflect a read error. The V call is TRBV6-2 or TRBV6-3, the J call TRBJ2-4; TRBD1 agrees at 7 bases. Germline V gene data show CDR1 as MNHEY and CDR2 as SVGEGT. The CDR3 has 19 residues. CDR3 sequence (DNA): TGTGCCAGCAGTTCCCAACCCGGGACAGATAGTGTAGCCAAAAACATTCAGTACTTT. It yields the protein CASSSQPGTDSVAKNIQYF.

The gene calls are TRBV6-1 and TRBJ2-1, with TRBD2 matching 7 bases. Germline CDR1 and CDR2: MNHNS and SASEGT. Trimming took 11 bases from V and 3 from J; bases not matched to a gene: 10. The CDR3 sequence is 14 residues long. The CDR3 spells CACQPRDYYNEQFF. The CDR3 DNA follows: TGTGCCTGCCAACCCCGGGACTACTACAATGAGCAGTTCTTC.

The V gene is TRBV27, the J gene TRBJ2-7; a weak D match, TRBD1 (5 bases). Germline V CDR1 and CDR2: MNHEY, SMNVEV (reference sequence). Trimming removed 5 bases from V and 0 bases from J, with 11 bases in between. This CDR3 comprises 14 residues. The DNA for the CDR3 is TGTGCCAGCAGTGTACAGGCCCCCTCCTACGAGCAGTACTTC. It yields the protein CASSVQAPSYEQYF.

The genes are TRBV5-6 and TRBJ2-7, with D perhaps matching TRBD1 or TRBD2 (5 bases each). Per germline, CDR1 SGHDT and CDR2 YYEEEE. V lost 4 bases to trimming and J lost 3 bases, with 11 bases between them. The CDR3 length is 13 residues. CDR3 residues: CASSRGPNYEQYF. CDR3 coding DNA: TGTGCCAGCAGCCGGGGACCGAACTACGAGCAGTACTTC.

The chain has TRBV6-2 or TRBV6-3 and TRBJ2-1; possible D gene TRBD1, 6 bases. The CDR3 is 14 amino acids. Looked up from germline, CDR1 is MNHEY and CDR2 is SVGEGT. With 9 bases removed from V and 0 bases from J, the gap between germline ends came to 12 bases. As DNA, the CDR3 is TGTGCCAGTGGGGGCGGAAGCTCCTACAATGAGCAGTTCTTC. Translation gives CASGGGSSYNEQFF.

Of note for this clonotype: This may come from a read error, since a much larger clone is one base off. The CDR3 nucleotides are TGTACCTGGAGCGCTACAGGGACTCACGAGCAGTACTTC. It specifies CTWSATGTHEQYF. The J gene is TRBJ2-7, the V gene TRBV30; the D gene could be TRBD1 or TRBD2 (6 bases each). The germline V gene encodes CDR1 GTSNPN and CDR2 SVGIG (reference sequence). The CDR3 spans 13 residues.

This clonotype has a count of ten or more. J is TRBJ2-3 and V is TRBV7-8; 11 positions match TRBD2. The germline V gene encodes CDR1 SGHVS and CDR2 FQNEAQ. This CDR3 region has 17 residues. J lost 4 bases, V lost 4 bases, and 10 bases had no gene match. For the CDR3, the DNA is TGTGCCAGCAGCTCCGAGACTAGCGGGGAGTACCCAGATACGCAGTATTTT. It codes for CASSSETSGEYPDTQYF. Drawing the rest from reference TRBV7-8 and TRBJ2-3, the complete variable domain is GAGVSQSPRYKVAKRGQDVALRCDPISGHVSLFWYQQALGQGPEFLTYFQNEAQLDKSGLPSDRFFAERPEGSVSTLKIQRTQQEDSAVYLCASSSETSGEYPDTQYFGPGTRLTVL.

This clonotype appeared a few times. V gene TRBV27 combines with J gene TRBJ1-6; D gene unclear. The germline V gene encodes CDR1 MNHEY and CDR2 SMNVEV (reference sequence). V lost 5 bases to trimming and J lost 10 bases, with 12 bases between them. This CDR3 spans 13 amino acids. The CDR3 sequence is CASSTAGDSPLHF. The CDR3, as DNA: TGTGCCAGCAGTACGGCAGGAGACTCACCCCTCCACTTT.

The chain has TRBV7-3 and TRBJ2-3; D remains unclear. CDR3 size: 15 residues. With 2 bases removed from V and 4 bases from J, the gap between germline ends came to 13 bases. The germline V gene has CDR1 SGHTA and CDR2 FQGTGA. CDR3 sequence (DNA): TGTGCCAGCAGCTTATTGGGCGGAGCCGCAGATACGCAGTATTTT. It yields the protein CASSLLGGAADTQYF.

The gene calls are TRBV10-2 and TRBJ2-3, with 8 bases fitting TRBD2. CDR1 and CDR2 (germline): WSHSY, SAAADI. V lost 3 bases and J lost 5; bases outside the gene matches: 10. The CDR3 has 16 residues. The CDR3 DNA sequence: TGCGCCAGCAGTGACGGCAGCGGGAGCGGTATAGATACGCAGTATTTT. It encodes CASSDGSGSGIDTQYF.

The chain couples TRBV5-1 to TRBJ1-6; 7 nucleotides agree with TRBD1. The junction had 2 bases not matched to a gene; V was cut back by 4 bases and J by 7 bases. CDR1 and CDR2 (germline): SGHRS, YFSETQ. The CDR3 totals 13 residues. This CDR3 is CASSDRVNSPLHF. CDR3 in DNA: TGCGCCAGCAGCGACAGGGTGAATTCACCCCTCCACTTT.

V and J are TRBV10-3 and TRBJ2-5; TRBD2 might be the D (6 bases). The CDR3 has 16 residues. Germline V gene lookup returns CDR1 ENHRY and CDR2 SYGVKD. The V end was cut by 3 bases, the J end by 5 bases, with 19 bases between. CDR3 in DNA: TGTGCCATCAGTGAAGTTGCGTCCAGGGCGGGGGAGACCCAGTACTTC. This gives the protein CAISEVASRAGETQYF.

Ten or more counts support this clonotype. The chain combines TRBV7-9 with TRBJ2-7; D is unresolved. The CDR3 consists of 14 residues. V shed 2 bases and J shed 4 bases, with 12 bases lying between them. CDR1 and CDR2 from the germline V gene are SEHNR and FQNEAQ (reference sequence). CDR3 sequence reads: CASSLPGARYEQYF. CDR3 in DNA: TGTGCCAGCAGCTTACCCGGAGCGAGATACGAGCAGTACTTC. The entire variable domain, with the rest obtained from reference TRBV7-9 and TRBJ2-7, is as follows: DTGVSQNPRHKITKRGQNVTFRCDPISEHNRLYWYRQTLGQGPEFLTYFQNEAQLEKSRLLSDRFSAERPKGSFSTLEIQRTEQGDSAMYLCASSLPGARYEQYFGPGTRLTVT.